Presented here are 9 T cell receptor beta chains from one specimen sequenced in a study of blood T cell repertoires in COVID-19. Assay used: immunoSEQ multiplex PCR; TCRdb lists only in-frame clones, some missing. The repertoire holds 240,000 or so clones, roughly 87% seen once, with approximately 7.9% in the top ten. Sequenced sample: peripheral blood. Receptors were obtained from a man between 60 and 75 years old who had recovered from COVID-19.

The rearrangement links TRBV10-3 to TRBJ2-2; the match to TRBD2 covers 11 bases. V trimming: 4 bases; J trimming: 4 bases; junction bases outside the gene matches: 8. There are 17 residues in the CDR3. CDR1 is ENHRY and CDR2 is SYGVKD in the germline V gene. This chain's CDR3 is CAISGLAGPSGTGELFF. The CDR3 coding sequence is TGTGCCATCAGTGGACTAGCGGGGCCTTCGGGCACCGGGGAGCTGTTTTTT.

CDR3: CASSQGRDREGNTIYF. The CDR3 nucleotides read TGCGCCAGCAGCCAAGGAAGGGACAGGGAAGGAAACACCATATATTTT. The rearrangement links TRBV5-1 to TRBJ1-3; 9 nucleotides match TRBD1. This CDR3 is built from 16 residues. With 4 bases clipped from V and 4 bases from J, the junction kept 9 bases outside the gene matches. Germline V gene data show CDR1 as SGHRS and CDR2 as YFSETQ. Using reference TRBV5-1 and TRBJ1-3 for the parts outside the CDR3, the full variable domain is KAGVTQTPRYLIKTRGQQVTLSCSPISGHRSVSWYQQTPGQGLQFLFEYFSETQRNKGNFPGRFSGRQFSNSRSEMNVSTLELGDSALYLCASSQGRDREGNTIYFGEGSWLTVV.

The V gene is TRBV5-6, the J gene TRBJ2-7, with D unclear. Trimming took off 2 bases at V and 2 bases at J, with 2 bases between the two ends. Germline assignment: CDR1 SGHDT and CDR2 YYEEEE. This CDR3 has 11 amino acids. CDR3: CASSFTYEQYV. As DNA, the CDR3 is TGTGCCAGCAGCTTCACCTACGAGCAGTACGTC.

This clone came up once. The chain has TRBV3-1 (or the pseudogene TRBV3-2) and TRBJ2-3, with a possible D match to TRBD2 (6 bases). Germline V gives CDR1 LGHDT, CDR2 YNNKEL (reference sequence). The germline V and J ends were trimmed by 4 bases and 0 bases, with 11 bases remaining between them. This CDR3 spans 15 amino acids. CDR3 in amino acids: CASSLGGASTDTQYF. CDR3 nucleotide sequence: TGTGCCAGCAGCCTCGGAGGGGCGAGCACAGATACGCAGTATTTT.

The chain is built from TRBV9 and TRBJ1-3; TRBD1 might be the D (6 bases). Trimming removed 4 bases from V and 0 bases from J, with 11 bases in between. Per the germline V gene, CDR1 is SGDLS and CDR2 is YYNGEE. The CDR3 is 15 amino acids. The CDR3 sequence is CASSSDSHSGNTIYF. The CDR3 DNA sequence: TGTGCCAGCAGCTCGGACAGTCACTCTGGAAACACCATATATTTT.

The chain has TRBV3-1 (or the pseudogene TRBV3-2) and TRBJ2-2, with TRBD2 as a possible D gene (5 bases). V lost 1 base and J lost 8, with 14 bases in between. The germline V gene encodes CDR1 LGHDT and CDR2 YNNKEL (reference sequence). The CDR3 is 15 amino acids. CDR3 nucleotide sequence: TGTGCCAGCAGCCAAGTATCTCGGGGATCGGGGGAGCTGTTTTTT. Translated, it gives CASSQVSRGSGELFF.

The V and J genes are TRBV5-1 and TRBJ1-4; 7 nucleotides line up with TRBD1. Germline-derived CDR1 and CDR2 are SGHRS and YFSETQ. This CDR3 is built from 15 residues. Trimming took 4 bases from V and 7 from J; bases not matched to a gene: 10. CDR3 loop: CASSTGQAGAEKLFF. The CDR3 DNA sequence: TGCGCCAGCAGCACTGGACAGGCCGGGGCTGAAAAACTGTTTTTT.

V is TRBV7-9 and J is TRBJ2-1, with 8 bases aligning to TRBD2. Germline assignment: CDR1 SEHNR and CDR2 FQNEAQ (reference sequence). The CDR3 length is 14 residues. J was trimmed by 7 bases and V by 9 bases; bases with no gene match: 11. The CDR3 DNA reads as TGTGCCAGTAACCGGGGGGGAAGGGTGAATGAGCAGTTCTTC. Translated: CASNRGGRVNEQFF. The variable domain in full, completed from reference TRBV7-9 and TRBJ2-1, reads DTGVSQNPRHKITKRGQNVTFRCDPISEHNRLYWYRQTLGQGPEFLTYFQNEAQLEKSRLLSDRFSAERPKGSFSTLEIQRTEQGDSAMYLCASNRGGRVNEQFFGPGTRLTVL.

This chain joins TRBV30 and TRBJ2-7; the D gene is possibly TRBD2 (6 bases). The germline CDR1 and CDR2 sequences are GTSNPN and SVGIG (reference sequence). The CDR3 has 14 amino acids. V dropped 1 base and J dropped 3 bases, with 13 bases sitting between them. The CDR3 DNA is TGTGCCTGGAGTGCGGGGGTGGAGGTCTACGAGCAGTACTTC. As protein: CAWSAGVEVYEQYF.